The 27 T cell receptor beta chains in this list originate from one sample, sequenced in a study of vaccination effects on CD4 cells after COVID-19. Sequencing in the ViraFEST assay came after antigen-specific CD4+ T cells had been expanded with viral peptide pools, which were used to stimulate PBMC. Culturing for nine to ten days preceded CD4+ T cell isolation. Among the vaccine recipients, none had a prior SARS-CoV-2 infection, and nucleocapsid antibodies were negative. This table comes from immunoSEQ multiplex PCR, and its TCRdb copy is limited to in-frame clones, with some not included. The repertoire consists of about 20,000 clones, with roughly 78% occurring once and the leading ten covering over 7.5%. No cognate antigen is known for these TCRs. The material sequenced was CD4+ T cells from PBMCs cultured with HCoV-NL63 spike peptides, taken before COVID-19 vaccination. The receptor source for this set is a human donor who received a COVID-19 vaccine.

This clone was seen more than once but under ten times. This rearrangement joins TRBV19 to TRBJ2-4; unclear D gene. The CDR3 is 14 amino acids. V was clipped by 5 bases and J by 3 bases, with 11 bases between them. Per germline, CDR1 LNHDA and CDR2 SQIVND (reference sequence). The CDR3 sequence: CASSSLQSKNIQYF. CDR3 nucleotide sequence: TGTGCCAGTAGTTCCCTGCAGAGCAAAAACATTCAGTACTTC.

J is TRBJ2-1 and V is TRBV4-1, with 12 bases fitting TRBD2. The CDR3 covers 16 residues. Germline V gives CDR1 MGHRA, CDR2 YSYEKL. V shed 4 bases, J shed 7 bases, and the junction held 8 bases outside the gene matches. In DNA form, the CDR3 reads TGCGCCAGCAGCCGGCAACTAGCGGGGGGCATTAATGAGCAGTTCTTC. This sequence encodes CASSRQLAGGINEQFF.

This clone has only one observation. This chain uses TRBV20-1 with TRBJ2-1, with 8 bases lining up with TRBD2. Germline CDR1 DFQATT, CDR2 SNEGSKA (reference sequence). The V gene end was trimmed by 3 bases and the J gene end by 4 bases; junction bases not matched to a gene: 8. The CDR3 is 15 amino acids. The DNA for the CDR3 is TGCAGTGCTAGTGGTCTTAGCGGGACATACAATGAGCAGTTCTTC. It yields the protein CSASGLSGTYNEQFF.

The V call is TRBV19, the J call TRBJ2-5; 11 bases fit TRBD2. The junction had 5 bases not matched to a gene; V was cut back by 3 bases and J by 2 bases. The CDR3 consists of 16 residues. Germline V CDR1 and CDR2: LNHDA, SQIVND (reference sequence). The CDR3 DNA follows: TGTGCCAGTAGTATGCCTAGCGGGGGGATACAAGAGACCCAGTACTTC. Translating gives CASSMPSGGIQETQYF.

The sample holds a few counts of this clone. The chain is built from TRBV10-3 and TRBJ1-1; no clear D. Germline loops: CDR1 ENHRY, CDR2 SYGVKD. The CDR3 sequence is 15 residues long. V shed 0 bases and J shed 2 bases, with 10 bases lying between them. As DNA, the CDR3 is TGTGCCATCAGTGAGTCGGTAGCAAAAAACACTGAAGCTTTCTTT. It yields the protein CAISESVAKNTEAFF.

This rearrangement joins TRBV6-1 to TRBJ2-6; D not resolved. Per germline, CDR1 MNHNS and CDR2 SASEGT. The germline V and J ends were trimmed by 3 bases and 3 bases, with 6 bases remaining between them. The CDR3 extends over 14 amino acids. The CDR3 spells CASSDWGGANVLTF. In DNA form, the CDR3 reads TGTGCCAGCAGTGATTGGGGTGGGGCCAACGTCCTGACTTTC.

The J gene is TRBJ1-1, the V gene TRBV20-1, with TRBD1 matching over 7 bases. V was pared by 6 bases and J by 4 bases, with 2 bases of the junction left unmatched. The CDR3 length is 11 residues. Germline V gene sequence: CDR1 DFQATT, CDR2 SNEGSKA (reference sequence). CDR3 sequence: CSATGTTEAFF. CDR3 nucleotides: TGCAGTGCGACAGGGACCACTGAAGCTTTCTTT.

For the CDR3, the DNA is TGTGCCAGCAGCTTAACAGTTGACAATGAGCAGTTCTTC. Its protein is CASSLTVDNEQFF. V gene TRBV7-2 combines with J gene TRBJ2-1; D call uncertain. The CDR3 length is 13 residues. V was pared by 2 bases and J by 5 bases, with 7 bases between. Germline V CDR1 and CDR2: SGHTA, FQGNSA.

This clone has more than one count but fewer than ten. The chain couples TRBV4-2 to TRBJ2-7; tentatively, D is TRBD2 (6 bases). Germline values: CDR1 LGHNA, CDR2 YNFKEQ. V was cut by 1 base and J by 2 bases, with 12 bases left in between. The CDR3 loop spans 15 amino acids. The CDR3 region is CASSQAAGLTYEQYF. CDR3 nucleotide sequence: TGTGCCAGCAGCCAAGCCGCGGGATTAACCTACGAGCAGTACTTC.

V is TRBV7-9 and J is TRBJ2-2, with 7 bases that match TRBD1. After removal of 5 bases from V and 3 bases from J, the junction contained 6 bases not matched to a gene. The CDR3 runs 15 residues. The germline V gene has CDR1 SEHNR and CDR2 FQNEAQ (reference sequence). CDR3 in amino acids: CASSPTGLDTGELFF. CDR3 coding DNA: TGTGCCAGCAGCCCGACAGGGTTGGACACCGGGGAGCTGTTTTTT.

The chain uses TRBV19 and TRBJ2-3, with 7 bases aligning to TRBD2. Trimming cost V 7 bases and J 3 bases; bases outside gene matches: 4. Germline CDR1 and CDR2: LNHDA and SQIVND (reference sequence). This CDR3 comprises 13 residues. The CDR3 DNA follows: TGTGCCAGTAACCTAGCGGAGACAGATACGCAGTATTTT. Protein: CASNLAETDTQYF.

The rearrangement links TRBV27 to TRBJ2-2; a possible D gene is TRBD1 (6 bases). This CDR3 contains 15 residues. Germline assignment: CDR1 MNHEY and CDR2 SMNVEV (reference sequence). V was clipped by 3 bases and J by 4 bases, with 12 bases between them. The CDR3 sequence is CASSFLGAGTGELFF. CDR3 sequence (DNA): TGTGCCAGCAGTTTTCTGGGGGCGGGCACCGGGGAGCTGTTTTTT.

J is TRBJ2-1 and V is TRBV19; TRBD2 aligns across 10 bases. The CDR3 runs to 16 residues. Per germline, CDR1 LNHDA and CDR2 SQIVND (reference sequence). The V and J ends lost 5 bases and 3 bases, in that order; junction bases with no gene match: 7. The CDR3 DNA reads TGTGCCAGTAGTCCTCTTGCTAGCGGGAGCTACAATGAGCAGTTCTTC. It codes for CASSPLASGSYNEQFF.

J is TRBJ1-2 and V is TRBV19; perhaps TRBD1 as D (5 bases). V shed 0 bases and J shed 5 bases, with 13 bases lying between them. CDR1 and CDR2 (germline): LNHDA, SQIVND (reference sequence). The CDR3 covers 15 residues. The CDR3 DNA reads TGTGCCAGTAGTATAGATCATCAGGGCCGGTATGGCTACACCTTC. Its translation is CASSIDHQGRYGYTF.

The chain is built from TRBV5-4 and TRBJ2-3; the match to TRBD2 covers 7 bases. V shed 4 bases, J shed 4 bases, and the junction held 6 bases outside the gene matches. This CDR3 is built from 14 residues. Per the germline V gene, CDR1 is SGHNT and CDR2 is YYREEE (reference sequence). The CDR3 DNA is TGTGCCAGCAGCCCACGGGGAGGGCCAGATACGCAGTATTTT. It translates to CASSPRGGPDTQYF.

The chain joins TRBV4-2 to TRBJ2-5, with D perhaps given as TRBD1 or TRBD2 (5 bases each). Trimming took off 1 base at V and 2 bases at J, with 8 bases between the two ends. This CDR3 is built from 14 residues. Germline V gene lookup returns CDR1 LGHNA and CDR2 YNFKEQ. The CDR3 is CASSQGWGQETQYF. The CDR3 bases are TGTGCCAGCAGCCAAGGGTGGGGGCAAGAGACCCAGTACTTC.

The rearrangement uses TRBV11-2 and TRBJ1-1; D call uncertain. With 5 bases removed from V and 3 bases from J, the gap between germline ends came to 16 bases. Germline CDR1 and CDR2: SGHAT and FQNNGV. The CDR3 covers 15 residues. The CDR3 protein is CASSTPAGDYTEAFF. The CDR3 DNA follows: TGTGCCAGCAGCACCCCCGCTGGGGATTACACTGAAGCTTTCTTT.

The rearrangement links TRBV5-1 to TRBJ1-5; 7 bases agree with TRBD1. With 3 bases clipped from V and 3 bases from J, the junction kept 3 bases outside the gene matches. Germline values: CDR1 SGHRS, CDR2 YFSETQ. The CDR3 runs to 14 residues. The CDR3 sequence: CASSSGQNNQPQHF. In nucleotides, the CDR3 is TGCGCCAGCAGCTCGGGACAGAACAATCAGCCCCAGCATTTT. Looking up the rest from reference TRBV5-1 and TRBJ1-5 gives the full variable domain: KAGVTQTPRYLIKTRGQQVTLSCSPISGHRSVSWYQQTPGQGLQFLFEYFSETQRNKGNFPGRFSGRQFSNSRSEMNVSTLELGDSALYLCASSSGQNNQPQHFGDGTRLSIL.

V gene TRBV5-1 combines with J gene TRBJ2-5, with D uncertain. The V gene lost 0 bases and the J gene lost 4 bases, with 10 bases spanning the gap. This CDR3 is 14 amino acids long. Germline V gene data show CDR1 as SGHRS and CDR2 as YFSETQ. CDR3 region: CASSLGADRETQYF. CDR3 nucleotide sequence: TGCGCCAGCAGCTTGGGTGCGGATAGAGAGACCCAGTACTTC.

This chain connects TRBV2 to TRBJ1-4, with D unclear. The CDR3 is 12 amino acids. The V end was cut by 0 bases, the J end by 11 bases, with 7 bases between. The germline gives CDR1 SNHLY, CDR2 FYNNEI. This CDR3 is CASSEARSKLFF. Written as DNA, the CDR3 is TGTGCCAGCAGTGAAGCGAGGTCGAAACTGTTTTTT.

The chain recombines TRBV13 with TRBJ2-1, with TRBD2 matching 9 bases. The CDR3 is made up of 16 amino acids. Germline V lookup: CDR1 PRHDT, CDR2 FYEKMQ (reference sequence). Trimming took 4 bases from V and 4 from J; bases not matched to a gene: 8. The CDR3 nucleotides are TGTGCCAGCAGCTCCTTTAGCGGGAGTAGTTACAATGAGCAGTTCTTC. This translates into CASSSFSGSSYNEQFF.

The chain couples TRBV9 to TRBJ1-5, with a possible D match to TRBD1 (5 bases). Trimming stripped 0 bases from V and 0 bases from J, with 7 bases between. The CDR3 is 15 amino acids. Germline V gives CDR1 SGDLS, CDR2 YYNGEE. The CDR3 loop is CASSVGGSSNQPQHF. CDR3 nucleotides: TGTGCCAGCAGCGTAGGGGGGAGTAGCAATCAGCCCCAGCATTTT.

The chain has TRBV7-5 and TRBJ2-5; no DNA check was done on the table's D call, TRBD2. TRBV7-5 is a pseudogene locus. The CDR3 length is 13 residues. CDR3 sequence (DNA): TGTGTCAGAAGCCCGGCTCTGAGGGAGACCCAGTACTTC. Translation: CVRSPALRETQYF.

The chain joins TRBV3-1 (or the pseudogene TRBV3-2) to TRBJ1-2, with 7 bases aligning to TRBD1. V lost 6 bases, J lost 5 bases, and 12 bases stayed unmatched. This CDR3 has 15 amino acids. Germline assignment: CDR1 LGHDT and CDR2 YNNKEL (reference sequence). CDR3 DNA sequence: TGTGCCAGCAGTTCGACGACAGGGAAAACTTATGGCTACACCTTC. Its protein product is CASSSTTGKTYGYTF.

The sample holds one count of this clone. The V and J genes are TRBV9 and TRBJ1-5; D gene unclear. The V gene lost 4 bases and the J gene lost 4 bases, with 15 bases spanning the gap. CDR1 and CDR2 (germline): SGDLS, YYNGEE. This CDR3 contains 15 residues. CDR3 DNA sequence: TGTGCCAGCAGCCCATCCGGGATTGTAAATCAGCCCCAGCATTTT. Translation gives CASSPSGIVNQPQHF.

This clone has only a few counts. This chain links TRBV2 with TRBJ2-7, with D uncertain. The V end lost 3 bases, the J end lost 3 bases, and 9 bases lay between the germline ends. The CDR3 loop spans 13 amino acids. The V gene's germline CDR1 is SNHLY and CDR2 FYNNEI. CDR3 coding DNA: TGTGCCAGCAGTGAGGATCACGGCTACGAGCAGTACTTC. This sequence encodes CASSEDHGYEQYF.

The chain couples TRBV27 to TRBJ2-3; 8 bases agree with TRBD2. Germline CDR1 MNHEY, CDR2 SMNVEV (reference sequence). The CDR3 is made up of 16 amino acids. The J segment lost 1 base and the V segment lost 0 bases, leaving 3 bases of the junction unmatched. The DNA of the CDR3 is TGTGCCAGCAGTTTATCGAACGGGGGGGGCACAGATACGCAGTATTTT. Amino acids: CASSLSNGGGTDTQYF.